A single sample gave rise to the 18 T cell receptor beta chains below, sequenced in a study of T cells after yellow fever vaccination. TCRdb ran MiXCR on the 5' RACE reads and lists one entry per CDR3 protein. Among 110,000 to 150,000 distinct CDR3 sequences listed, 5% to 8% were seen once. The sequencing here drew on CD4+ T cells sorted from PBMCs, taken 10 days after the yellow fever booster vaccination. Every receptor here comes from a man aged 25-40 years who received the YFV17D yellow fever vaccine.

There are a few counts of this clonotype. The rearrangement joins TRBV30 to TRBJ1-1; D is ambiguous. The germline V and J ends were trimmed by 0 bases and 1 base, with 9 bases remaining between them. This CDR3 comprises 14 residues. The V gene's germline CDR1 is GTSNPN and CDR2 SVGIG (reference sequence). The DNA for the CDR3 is TGTGCCTGGAGTGTATATCCGTCGAACACTGAAGCTTTCTTT. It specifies CAWSVYPSNTEAFF.

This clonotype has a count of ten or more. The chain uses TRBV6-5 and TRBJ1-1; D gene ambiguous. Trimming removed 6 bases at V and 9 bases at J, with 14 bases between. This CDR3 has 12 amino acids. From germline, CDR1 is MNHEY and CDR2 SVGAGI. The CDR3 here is CASSPIRGKAFF. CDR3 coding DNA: TGTGCCAGCAGCCCTATCCGCGGGAAAGCTTTCTTT.

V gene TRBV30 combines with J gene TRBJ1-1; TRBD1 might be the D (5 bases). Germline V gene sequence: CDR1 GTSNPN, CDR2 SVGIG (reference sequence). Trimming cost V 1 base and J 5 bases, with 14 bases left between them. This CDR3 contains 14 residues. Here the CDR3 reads CAWSEARGSTEAFF. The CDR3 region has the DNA TGTGCCTGGAGTGAGGCAAGGGGATCTACTGAAGCTTTCTTT.

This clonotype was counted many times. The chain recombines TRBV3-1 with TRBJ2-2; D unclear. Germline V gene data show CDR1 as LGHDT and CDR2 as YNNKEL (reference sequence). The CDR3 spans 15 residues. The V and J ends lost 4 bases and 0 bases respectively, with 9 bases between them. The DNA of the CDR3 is TGTGCCAGCAGCCGAGCTGGTACGAACACCGGGGAGCTGTTTTTT. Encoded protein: CASSRAGTNTGELFF. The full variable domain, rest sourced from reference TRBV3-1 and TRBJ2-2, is DTAVSQTPKYLVTQMGNDKSIKCEQNLGHDTMYWYKQDSKKFLKIMFSYNNKELIINETVPNRFSPKSPDKAHLNLHINSLELGDSAVYFCASSRAGTNTGELFFGEGSRLTVL.

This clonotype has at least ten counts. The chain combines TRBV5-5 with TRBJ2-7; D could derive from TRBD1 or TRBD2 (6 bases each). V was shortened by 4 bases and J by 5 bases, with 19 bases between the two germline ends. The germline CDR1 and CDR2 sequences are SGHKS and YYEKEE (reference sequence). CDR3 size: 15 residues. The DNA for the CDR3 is TGTGCCAGCAGCCCCACCGGGGGCGAGATCGACGAGCAGTACTTC. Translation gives CASSPTGGEIDEQYF. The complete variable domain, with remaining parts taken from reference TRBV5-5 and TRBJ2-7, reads DAGVTQSPTHLIKTRGQQVTLRCSPISGHKSVSWYQQVLGQGPQFIFQYYEKEERGRGNFPDRFSARQFPNYSSELNVNALLLGDSALYLCASSPTGGEIDEQYFGPGTRLTVT.

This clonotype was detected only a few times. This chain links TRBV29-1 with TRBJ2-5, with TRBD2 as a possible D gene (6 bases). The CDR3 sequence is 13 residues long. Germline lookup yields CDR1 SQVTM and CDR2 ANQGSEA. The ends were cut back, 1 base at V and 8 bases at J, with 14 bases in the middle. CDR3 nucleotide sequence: TGCAGCGTTGAAGTTCGGACGGGGGAAACCCAGTACTTC. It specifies CSVEVRTGETQYF.

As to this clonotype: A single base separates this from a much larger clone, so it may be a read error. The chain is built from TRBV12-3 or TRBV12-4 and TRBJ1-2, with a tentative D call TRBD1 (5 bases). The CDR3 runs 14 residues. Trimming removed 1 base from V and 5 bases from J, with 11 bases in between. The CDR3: CASSLGQGKYGYTF. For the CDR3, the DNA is TGTGCCAGCAGTTTAGGCCAGGGCAAGTATGGCTACACCTTC.

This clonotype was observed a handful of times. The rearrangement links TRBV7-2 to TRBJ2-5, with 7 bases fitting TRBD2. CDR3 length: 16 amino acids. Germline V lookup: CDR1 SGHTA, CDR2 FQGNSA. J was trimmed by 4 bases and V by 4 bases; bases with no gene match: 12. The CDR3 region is CASSSAGLPGGETQYF. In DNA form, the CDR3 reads TGTGCCAGCAGCTCAGCGGGCCTCCCGGGGGGAGAGACCCAGTACTTC.

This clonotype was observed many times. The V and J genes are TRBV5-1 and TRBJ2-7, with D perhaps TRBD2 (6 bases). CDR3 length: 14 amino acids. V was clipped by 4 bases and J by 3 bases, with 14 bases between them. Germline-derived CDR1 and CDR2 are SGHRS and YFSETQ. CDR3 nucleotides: TGCGCCAGCAGCCCGGGGACTGTCGACTACGAGCAGTACTTC. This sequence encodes CASSPGTVDYEQYF.

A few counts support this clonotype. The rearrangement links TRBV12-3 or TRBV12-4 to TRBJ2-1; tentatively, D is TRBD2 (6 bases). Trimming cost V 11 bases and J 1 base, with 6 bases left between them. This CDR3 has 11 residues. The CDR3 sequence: CAGGSYNEQFF. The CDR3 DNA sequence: TGTGCCGGAGGGTCCTACAATGAGCAGTTCTTC.

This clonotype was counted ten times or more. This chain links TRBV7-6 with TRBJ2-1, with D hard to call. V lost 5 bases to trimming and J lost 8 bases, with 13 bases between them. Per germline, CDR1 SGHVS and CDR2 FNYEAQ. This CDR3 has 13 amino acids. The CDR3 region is CASSVSALHEQFF. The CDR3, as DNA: TGTGCCAGCAGCGTCTCGGCCCTGCATGAGCAGTTCTTC.

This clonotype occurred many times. This chain's CDR3 is CSARPSAETQYF. The DNA of the CDR3 is TGCAGTGCTAGACCTAGCGCCGAGACCCAGTACTTC. The rearrangement links TRBV20-1 to TRBJ2-5; tentative D call: TRBD2 (6 bases). This CDR3 comprises 12 residues. The V gene's germline CDR1 is DFQATT and CDR2 SNEGSKA (reference sequence). The germline V and J ends were trimmed by 2 bases and 5 bases, with 9 bases remaining between them.

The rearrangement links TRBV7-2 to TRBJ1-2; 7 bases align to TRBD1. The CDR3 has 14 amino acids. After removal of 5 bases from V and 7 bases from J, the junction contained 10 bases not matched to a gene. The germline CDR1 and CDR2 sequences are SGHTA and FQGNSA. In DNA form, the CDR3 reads TGTGCCAGCAGCCGAGGGGGCAGGGAGGGTGGCTACACCTTC. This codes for CASSRGGREGGYTF.

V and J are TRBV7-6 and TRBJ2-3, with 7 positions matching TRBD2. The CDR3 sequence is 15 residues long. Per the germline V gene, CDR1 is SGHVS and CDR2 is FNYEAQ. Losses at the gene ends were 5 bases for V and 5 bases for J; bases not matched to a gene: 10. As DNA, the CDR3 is TGTGCCAGCAGCAAGACGCCGCGGGAGCAAGATACGCAGTATTTT. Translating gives CASSKTPREQDTQYF.

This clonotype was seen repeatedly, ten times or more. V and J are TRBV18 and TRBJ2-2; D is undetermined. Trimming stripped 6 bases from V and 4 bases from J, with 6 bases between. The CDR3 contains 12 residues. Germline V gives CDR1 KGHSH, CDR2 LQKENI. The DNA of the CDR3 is TGTGCCAGCTCCAAGGCCACCGGGGAGCTGTTTTTT. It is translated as CASSKATGELFF.

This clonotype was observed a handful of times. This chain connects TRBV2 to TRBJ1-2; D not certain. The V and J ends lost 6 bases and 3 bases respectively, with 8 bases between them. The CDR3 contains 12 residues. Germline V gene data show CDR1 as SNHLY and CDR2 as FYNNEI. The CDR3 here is CASRPVDYGYTF. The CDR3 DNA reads TGTGCCAGCAGACCGGTGGACTATGGCTACACCTTC.

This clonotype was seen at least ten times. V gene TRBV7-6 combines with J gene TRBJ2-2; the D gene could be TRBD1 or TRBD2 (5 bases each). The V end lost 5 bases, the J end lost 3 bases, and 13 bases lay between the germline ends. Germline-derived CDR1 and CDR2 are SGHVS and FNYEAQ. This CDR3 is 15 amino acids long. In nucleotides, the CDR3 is TGTGCCAGCAGCCCCGTCCGGGGCGACACCGGGGAGCTGTTTTTT. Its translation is CASSPVRGDTGELFF. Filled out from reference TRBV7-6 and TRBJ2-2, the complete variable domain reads GAGVSQSPRYKVTKRGQDVALRCDPISGHVSLYWYRQALGQGPEFLTYFNYEAQQDKSGLPNDRFSAERPEGSISTLTIQRTEQRDSAMYRCASSPVRGDTGELFFGEGSRLTVL.

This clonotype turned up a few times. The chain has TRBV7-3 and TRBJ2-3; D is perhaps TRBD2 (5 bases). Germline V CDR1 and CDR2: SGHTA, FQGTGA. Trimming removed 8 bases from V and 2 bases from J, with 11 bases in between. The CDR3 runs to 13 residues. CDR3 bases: TGTGCCAGCGCCTCGGGGAACACAGATACGCAGTATTTT. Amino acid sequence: CASASGNTDTQYF.